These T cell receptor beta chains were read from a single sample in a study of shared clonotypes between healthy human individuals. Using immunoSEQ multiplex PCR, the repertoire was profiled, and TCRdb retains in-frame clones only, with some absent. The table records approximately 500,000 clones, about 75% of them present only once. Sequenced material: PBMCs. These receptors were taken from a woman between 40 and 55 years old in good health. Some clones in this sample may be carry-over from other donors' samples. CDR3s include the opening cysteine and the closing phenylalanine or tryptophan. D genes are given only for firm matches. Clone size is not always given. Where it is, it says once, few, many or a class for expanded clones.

CASRDRVNEQYF,TGTGCCAGCAGGGACAGGGTCAACGAGCAGTACTTC,TRBJ2-7,TRBD1,few,TRBV28
CASSWGGTAGEKLFF,TGTGCCAGCAGCTGGGGGGGAACGGCCGGTGAAAAACTGTTTTTT,TRBJ1-4,-,-,TRBV5-8
CAWGPPGYTF,TGTGCCTGGGGGCCCCCGGGCTACACCTTC,TRBJ1-2,-,-,TRBV30
CASSEAARVVTEAFF,TGTGCCAGCAGTGAAGCAGCCAGGGTAGTTACTGAAGCTTTCTTT,TRBJ1-1,-,-,TRBV6-1
CASSANLQGYTEAFF,TGTGCCAGCAGTGCGAACCTCCAGGGGTACACTGAAGCTTTCTTT,TRBJ1-1,-,-,TRBV6-5
CSARTAYEQYF,TGCAGTGCTAGGACAGCCTACGAGCAGTACTTC,TRBJ2-7,-,few,TRBV20-1
CASSTEAGNTDTQYF,TGCGCCAGCAGCACAGAAGCGGGGAACACAGATACGCAGTATTTT,TRBJ2-3,TRBD2,-,TRBV4-3
CASSWTSGSVEQYF,TGCGCCAGCAGCTGGACTAGCGGGTCGGTCGAGCAGTACTTC,TRBJ2-7,TRBD2,many,TRBV5-1
CASSPPISTGFGTEAFF,TGTGCCAGCTCACCACCTATCTCTACAGGATTTGGTACTGAAGCTTTCTTT,TRBJ1-1,-,-,TRBV18
CASSIWGPQETQYF,TGTGCCAGTAGTATATGGGGACCCCAAGAGACCCAGTACTTC,TRBJ2-5,-,-,TRBV19
CASSEGAGGSYEQYF,TGTGCCAGCAGTGAAGGGGCAGGGGGCTCCTACGAGCAGTACTTC,TRBJ2-7,TRBD1,few,TRBV6-4
CASSPRQGWTGELFF,TGTGCCAGCAGTCCTAGACAGGGTTGGACCGGGGAGCTGTTTTTT,TRBJ2-2,TRBD1,once,TRBV28
CASSRTPPTYNEQFF,TGTGCCAGCAGCCGAACCCCACCGACCTACAATGAGCAGTTCTTC,TRBJ2-1,-,few,TRBV7-9
CASSFTGDYNEQFF,TGTGCCAGCAGTTTTACAGGAGACTACAATGAGCAGTTCTTC,TRBJ2-1,-,once,TRBV28
CAISDFAGGGHNEQFF,TGTGCCATCAGTGATTTCGCGGGAGGGGGCCACAATGAGCAGTTCTTC,TRBJ2-1,TRBD2,few,TRBV10-3
CASSAPGGVNEQFF,TGTGCCAGCAGCGCCCCCGGCGGGGTCAATGAGCAGTTCTTC,TRBJ2-1,-,-,TRBV7-3
CASSQRDSLSYEQYF,TGTGCCAGCAGCCAAAGGGACTCCCTCTCCTACGAGCAGTACTTC,TRBJ2-7,-,-,TRBV2
CASSLVRGEIYGYTF,TGTGCCAGCAGCTTAGTCAGGGGGGAAATCTATGGCTACACCTTC,TRBJ1-2,TRBD1,-,TRBV7-9
CASRIIENTEAFF,TGTGCCAGCAGAATAATAGAAAACACTGAAGCTTTCTTT,TRBJ1-1,-,-,TRBV28
CASSINRVQSYEQYF,TGTGCCAGCAGCATTAACCGGGTCCAGAGCTACGAGCAGTACTTC,TRBJ2-7,-,-,TRBV7-8
CASSYSGGAEAFF,TGTGCCAGCAGTTACTCGGGAGGAGCTGAAGCTTTCTTT,TRBJ1-1,-,few,TRBV6-6
CASSLREVGYEQYF,TGCGCCAGCAGCCTTCGGGAGGTTGGATACGAGCAGTACTTC,TRBJ2-7,TRBD2,-,TRBV4-1
CASSSPGEETQYF,TGTGCCAGCAGCTCCCCCGGAGAAGAGACCCAGTACTTC,TRBJ2-5,-,once,TRBV11-1
CASSEDDRSTDTQYF,TGTGCCAGCAGTGAAGACGACAGGAGCACAGATACGCAGTATTTT,TRBJ2-3,-,-,TRBV6-1
CASSIGQGRGYTF,TGTGCCAGCAGCATCGGACAGGGAAGGGGCTACACCTTC,TRBJ1-2,TRBD1,-,TRBV7-3
CASTKGQQETQYF,TGTGCCAGCACGAAGGGTCAGCAAGAGACCCAGTACTTC,TRBJ2-5,-,-,TRBV7-6
CASSFAGGSTDTQYF,TGTGCCAGCAGCTTCGCGGGCGGGAGCACAGATACGCAGTATTTT,TRBJ2-3,-,many,TRBV7-3
CASSVGGGMGASTDTQYF,TGTGCCAGCAGCGTAGGCGGGGGCATGGGGGCGAGCACAGATACGCAGTATTTT,TRBJ2-3,-,-,TRBV9
CASSPGQGSMNTEAFF,TGTGCCAGCAGCCCCGGACAGGGTAGTATGAACACTGAAGCTTTCTTT,TRBJ1-1,TRBD1,-,TRBV5-4
CASSATGRAEQYF,TGTGCCAGCAGTGCGACAGGGAGGGCCGAGCAGTACTTC,TRBJ2-7,-,-,TRBV2
CASRGLRGRREQYF,TGTGCCAGCAGGGGCCTTAGGGGGCGTAGGGAGCAGTACTTC,TRBJ2-7,TRBD1,-,TRBV6-6
CASSPRTGSTTEAFF,TGTGCCAGCTCACCTCGGACAGGGTCGACCACTGAAGCTTTCTTT,TRBJ1-1,TRBD1,-,TRBV18
CASSHGVGWQRGTYEQYF,TGTGCCAGCAGTCATGGGGTGGGGTGGCAGCGGGGAACCTACGAGCAGTACTTC,TRBJ2-7,TRBD2,-,TRBV25-1
CASSQATTSGTDTQYF,TGTGCCAGCAGCCAAGCTACGACTAGCGGCACAGATACGCAGTATTTT,TRBJ2-3,TRBD2,-,TRBV14
CASSESFRVGETQYF,TGTGCCAGCAGTGAGAGTTTTAGGGTAGGAGAGACCCAGTACTTC,TRBJ2-5,-,once,TRBV28
CAWSVPLAGGRNEQFF,TGTGCCTGGAGTGTACCCTTAGCGGGAGGACGGAATGAGCAGTTCTTC,TRBJ2-1,TRBD2,-,TRBV30
CATRQGIGEKLFF,TGTGCCACCCGTCAGGGGATAGGTGAAAAACTGTTTTTT,TRBJ1-4,-,-,TRBV19
CASSYGTRLPSSYNEQFF,TGTGCCAGCAGTTATGGGACGCGGCTCCCCAGCTCCTACAATGAGCAGTTCTTC,TRBJ2-1,-,-,TRBV28
CASTGAGRTEAFF,TGTGCCAGCACGGGGGCAGGTCGGACTGAAGCTTTCTTT,TRBJ1-1,-,-,TRBV14
CSAGTSGVTGELFF,TGCAGCGCCGGGACTAGCGGGGTCACCGGGGAGCTGTTTTTT,TRBJ2-2,TRBD2,-,TRBV29-1
CASSLSWGSQGGYTEAFF,TGCGCCAGCAGCTTGTCATGGGGTTCGCAGGGAGGGTACACTGAAGCTTTCTTT,TRBJ1-1,-,-,TRBV5-1
CASAGSDTQYF,TGTGCCAGTGCAGGCTCCGATACGCAGTATTTT,TRBJ2-3,-,-,TRBV7-3
CASSVDEGRYGYTF,TGTGCCAGCAGCGTAGACGAGGGTCGCTATGGCTACACCTTC,TRBJ1-2,-,-,TRBV9
CASTREAQWNEQFF,TGTGCCAGCACGCGGGAAGCTCAGTGGAATGAGCAGTTCTTC,TRBJ2-1,-,-,TRBV6-1
CASSSDGWDNEQFF,TGCGCCAGCAGCTCGGACGGTTGGGACAATGAGCAGTTCTTC,TRBJ2-1,-,-,TRBV5-1
CASSGTSGVNTGELFF,TGTGCCAGCAGCGGGACTAGCGGGGTGAACACCGGGGAGCTGTTTTTT,TRBJ2-2,TRBD2,few,TRBV11-1
CASRQGICVEQFF,TGTGCAAGTCGCCAGGGGATTTGTGTTGAGCAGTTCTTC,TRBJ2-1,-,many,TRBV12-2
CASSSLVYF,TGTGCCAGCAGCTCCCTAGTGTATTTT,TRBJ1-3,-,-,TRBV11-2
CAWGTTKETQYF,TGTGCCTGGGGGACAACAAAAGAGACCCAGTACTTC,TRBJ2-5,-,-,TRBV30
CASSYSISYEQYF,TGTGCCAGCAGCTACTCAATATCCTACGAGCAGTACTTC,TRBJ2-7,-,-,TRBV5-5
CAIRQPPYEQYF,TGTGCCATTAGACAGCCTCCCTACGAGCAGTACTTC,TRBJ2-7,-,-,TRBV28